These 14 T cell receptor beta chains were sequenced from one sample in a study of T cells in Graves' hyperthyroidism and ophthalmopathy. The investigators amplified TCR beta CDR3 regions from RNA transcripts. The TCR CDR3 first-round RT-PCR relied on the HTBI primer set. In TCRdb, the multiplex PCR reads were re-called with MiXCR into one record per CDR3 protein. The sample holds 540,000 or so distinct CDR3 sequences, around 16% seen once. The sequenced sample consisted of blood. The receptors here all came from a woman aged 25 to 45 with Graves' hyperthyroidism.

At least ten counts were recorded for this clonotype. This chain links TRBV6-1 with TRBJ2-7; 11 nucleotides agree with TRBD1. This CDR3 contains 15 residues. Trimming cost V 5 bases and J 5 bases; bases outside gene matches: 8. Germline values: CDR1 MNHNS, CDR2 SASEGT. In DNA, the CDR3 is TGTGCCAGCAGTTCCCGGGACAGGGGGTTCCACGAGCAGTACTTC. Residues: CASSSRDRGFHEQYF.

This clonotype was seen repeatedly, ten times or more. J is TRBJ2-7 and V is TRBV5-1, with 8 bases identical to TRBD2. The J segment lost 2 bases and the V segment lost 0 bases, leaving 7 bases of the junction unmatched. Germline V gene lookup returns CDR1 SGHRS and CDR2 YFSETQ. The CDR3 is 16 amino acids. The CDR3 loop reads CASSLEGGRRAYEQYF. DNA of the CDR3: TGCGCCAGCAGCTTGGAGGGCGGGAGGAGGGCCTACGAGCAGTACTTC. Supplemented by reference TRBV5-1 and TRBJ2-7, the full variable domain reads KAGVTQTPRYLIKTRGQQVTLSCSPISGHRSVSWYQQTPGQGLQFLFEYFSETQRNKGNFPGRFSGRQFSNSRSEMNVSTLELGDSALYLCASSLEGGRRAYEQYFGPGTRLTVT.

Ten or more counts support this clonotype. This chain links TRBV2 with TRBJ2-3; 10 bases match TRBD2. V gave up 9 bases and J gave up 1 base; unmatched junction bases: 13. Germline-derived CDR1 and CDR2 are SNHLY and FYNNEI. This CDR3 is built from 17 residues. For the CDR3, the DNA is TGTGCCAGGAGCGAGAGCGGGAGGGCCCAGGGCACAGATACGCAGTATTTT. It is translated as CARSESGRAQGTDTQYF.

This clonotype came up many times. The chain's CDR3 is CASRDLRGTDTQYF. The DNA of the CDR3 is TGTGCCAGCAGGGATCTGAGGGGCACAGATACGCAGTATTTT. The chain uses TRBV6-1 and TRBJ2-3; the D gene is possibly TRBD2 (5 bases). Trimming shortened V by 6 bases and J by 1 base, and 11 bases separated the two germline ends. The CDR3 sequence is 14 residues long. The germline gives CDR1 MNHNS, CDR2 SASEGT.

There are a few counts of this clonotype. The chain employs TRBV19 and TRBJ1-1; TRBD1 might be the D (6 bases). CDR1 and CDR2 from the germline V gene are LNHDA and SQIVND (reference sequence). V lost 5 bases and J lost 4, with 14 bases in between. This CDR3 is 14 amino acids long. DNA of the CDR3: TGTGCCAGTAGTTACTCGACAGGCGTCACTGAAGCTTTCTTT. Translation: CASSYSTGVTEAFF.

This clonotype was seen many times. V and J are TRBV20-1 and TRBJ1-5, with a tentative D call TRBD1 (5 bases). Germline V gives CDR1 DFQATT, CDR2 SNEGSKA (reference sequence). The germline V and J ends were trimmed by 1 base and 6 bases, with 13 bases remaining between them. The CDR3 loop spans 14 amino acids. CDR3 DNA: TGCAGTGCTAGAGCCAGGGAGGGGACTCAGCCCCAGCATTTT. Its protein is CSARAREGTQPQHF.

This clonotype was observed at least ten times. The chain carries TRBV12-3 or TRBV12-4 and TRBJ2-1; 8 nucleotides agree with TRBD1. Germline trimming cut 7 bases from V and 1 base from J; bases unmatched to any gene: 9. CDR3 length: 16 residues. The CDR3 DNA follows: TGTGCCAGCAACCCGCAGGGGGCAGGTTCCTACAATGAGCAGTTCTTC. Translating gives CASNPQGAGSYNEQFF.

This chain uses TRBV20-1 with TRBJ1-1, with no clear D. Germline V gene lookup returns CDR1 DFQATT and CDR2 SNEGSKA (reference sequence). V shed 7 bases and J shed 0 bases, with 15 bases lying between them. CDR3 length: 14 residues. The CDR3 nucleotides are TGCAGTGTAACGATTTCACCCATGAACACTGAAGCTTTCTTT. Translating it yields CSVTISPMNTEAFF.

This clonotype occurred many times. The chain has TRBV7-9 and TRBJ2-1, with D perhaps TRBD1 (6 bases). Germline CDR1 reads SEHNR; CDR2 reads FQNEAQ (reference sequence). The V end lost 4 bases, the J end lost 0 bases, and 16 bases lay between the germline ends. CDR3 length: 17 amino acids. Here the CDR3 reads CASSSPALGASYNEQFF. In DNA, the CDR3 is TGTGCCAGCAGCTCCCCGGCATTGGGGGCCTCCTACAATGAGCAGTTCTTC.

This clonotype has only a few counts. This CDR3 reads CASNGWTLTGEETQYF. In DNA form, the CDR3 reads TGTGCCAGCAATGGGTGGACACTAACCGGGGAGGAGACCCAGTACTTC. The chain is built from TRBV6-2 or TRBV6-3 and TRBJ2-5; tentatively, D is TRBD1 or TRBD2 (5 bases each). Between the trimmed V and J ends, which lost 7 bases and 5 bases, there was a span of 23 bases. The CDR3 spans 16 residues. Germline V gives CDR1 MNHEY, CDR2 SVGEGT.

This clonotype was counted between two and nine times. This chain joins TRBV12-5 and TRBJ2-1; the D gene is possibly TRBD1 (5 bases). The CDR3 is made up of 14 amino acids. Looked up from germline, CDR1 is LGHNT and CDR2 is FRNRAP. V was cut by 6 bases and J by 3 bases, with 12 bases left in between. CDR3 region: CASGWGTLYNEQFF. The DNA of the CDR3 is TGTGCTAGTGGGTGGGGCACCCTCTACAATGAGCAGTTCTTC.

This chain connects TRBV7-2 to TRBJ2-2; weak D call: TRBD1 (6 bases). Per the germline V gene, CDR1 is SGHTA and CDR2 is FQGNSA. The ends were cut back, 6 bases at V and 3 bases at J, with 11 bases in the middle. This CDR3 is built from 14 residues. The CDR3 protein is CASRQGADTGELFF. CDR3 coding DNA: TGTGCCAGCAGACAGGGAGCCGACACCGGGGAGCTGTTTTTT.

The J gene is TRBJ1-2, the V gene TRBV6-1; D not resolved. The germline gives CDR1 MNHNS, CDR2 SASEGT. The CDR3 is 16 residues long. V dropped 6 bases and J dropped 3 bases, with 20 bases sitting between them. The CDR3 coding sequence is TGTGCCAGCAGGGTCGGCACGGCCTCGTTAGACTATGGCTACACCTTC. Its protein product is CASRVGTASLDYGYTF.

The sample holds one count of this clonotype. This chain uses TRBV4-2 with TRBJ2-2; possible D gene TRBD1, 5 bases. The germline V and J ends were trimmed by 0 bases and 7 bases, with 9 bases remaining between them. The germline V gene encodes CDR1 LGHNA and CDR2 YNFKEQ. The CDR3 is 14 residues long. CDR3 residues: CASSQDRVSGELFF. CDR3 nucleotide sequence: TGTGCCAGCAGCCAAGACAGGGTTAGCGGGGAGCTGTTTTTT.